Included here is one TCR beta chain sequence, with context. One junction end does not reproduce the germline sequence, and a read error may be involved. This sample stems from a study of tumor and adjacent non-tumor tissue in lung cancer. The CDR3 spans 15 residues. Germline CDR1 and CDR2: SGHNT and YENEEA. The library came from three nested PCR rounds adapted from ARM-PCR protocols. TCRdb re-called the multiplex PCR reads with MiXCR, one entry per CDR3 protein. Altogether roughly 120,000 distinct CDR3 sequences are present, more than 60% being singletons, with the ten largest covering around a third. No cell sorting was done before RNA was extracted from the tissue.

The sequence came from an older woman with non-small cell lung cancer. The rearrangement links TRBV11-3 to TRBJ1-1; no clear D. Sequencing was done on a sample of lung tumor tissue. The CDR3 region is CASSLDSEGGTETFF. The CDR3 DNA is TGTGCTAGCAGCTTAGATTCGGAGGGAGGCACTGAAACTTTCTTT.